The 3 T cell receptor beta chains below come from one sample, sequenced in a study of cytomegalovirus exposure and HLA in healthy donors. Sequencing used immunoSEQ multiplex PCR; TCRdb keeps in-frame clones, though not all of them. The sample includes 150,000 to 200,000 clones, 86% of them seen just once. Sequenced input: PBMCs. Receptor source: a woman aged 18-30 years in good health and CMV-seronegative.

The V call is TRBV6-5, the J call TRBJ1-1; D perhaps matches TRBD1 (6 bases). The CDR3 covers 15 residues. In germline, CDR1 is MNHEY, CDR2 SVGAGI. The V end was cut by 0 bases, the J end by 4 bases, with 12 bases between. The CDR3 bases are TGTGCCAGCAGTTACTCGAAGGGGGTGGCCACTGAAGCTTTCTTT. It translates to CASSYSKGVATEAFF.

The CDR3 sequence: CASSVAPRLRGANIQYF. CDR3 nucleotide sequence: TGTGCCAGCAGCGTAGCTCCCCGGCTCAGGGGGGCAAACATTCAGTACTTC. V gene TRBV9 combines with J gene TRBJ2-4, with D perhaps matching TRBD1 (7 bases). The CDR3 sequence is 17 residues long. Germline V gene sequence: CDR1 SGDLS, CDR2 YYNGEE. Trimming cost V 0 bases and J 6 bases, with 19 bases left between them.

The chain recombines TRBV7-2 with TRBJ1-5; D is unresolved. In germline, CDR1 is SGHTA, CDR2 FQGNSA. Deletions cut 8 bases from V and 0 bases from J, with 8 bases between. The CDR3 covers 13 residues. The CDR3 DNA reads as TGTGCCAGCGGCGAGCGTAGCAATCAGCCCCAGCATTTT. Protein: CASGERSNQPQHF.